The text below deals with one T cell receptor beta chain. The antigen remains undetermined. The V segment lost 6 bases and the J segment 4 bases; nucleotides outside the gene matches: 8. The CDR3 is made up of 15 amino acids. CDR1 and CDR2 from the germline V gene are ENHRY and SYGVKD. This specimen belongs to a study of vaccination and CD4 T cells after COVID-19. The Oncomine TCR Beta short-read assay sequenced DNA from cultured CD4+ T cells. TCRdb independently ran MiXCR on the PCR reads; one entry per CDR3 protein. The data contain 24,000 or so distinct CDR3 sequences, about 40% of them seen just once; the ten biggest clones take up approximately 7.6%. Stated treatment: approximately 11-day PBMC culture with coronavirus spike peptide pools or control peptides (ViraFEST assay).

The sequencing sample was made of CD4+ T cells from blood, cultured in vitro. This TCR came from a human donor who had recovered from COVID-19. The J gene is TRBJ1-3, the V gene TRBV10-3, with 8 positions matching TRBD1. CDR3 in amino acids: CAISGSTGDGNTIYF. The CDR3 nucleotides read TGTGCCATCAGCGGATCGACAGGGGACGGAAACACCATATATTTT.